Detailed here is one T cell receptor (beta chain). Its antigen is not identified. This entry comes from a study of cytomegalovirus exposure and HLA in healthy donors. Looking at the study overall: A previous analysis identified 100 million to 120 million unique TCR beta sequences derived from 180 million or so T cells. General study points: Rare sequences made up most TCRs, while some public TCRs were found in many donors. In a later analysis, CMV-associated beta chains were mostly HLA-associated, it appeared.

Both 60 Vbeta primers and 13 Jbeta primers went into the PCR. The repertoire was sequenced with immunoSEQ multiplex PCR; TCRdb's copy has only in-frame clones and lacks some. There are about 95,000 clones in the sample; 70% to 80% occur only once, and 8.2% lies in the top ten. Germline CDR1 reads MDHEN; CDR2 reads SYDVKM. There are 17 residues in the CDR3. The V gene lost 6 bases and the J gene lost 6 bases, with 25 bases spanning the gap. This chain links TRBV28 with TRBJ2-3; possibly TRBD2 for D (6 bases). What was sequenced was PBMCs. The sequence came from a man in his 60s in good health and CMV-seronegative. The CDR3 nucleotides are TGTGCCAGCAGCTTAGCCTGGAGGGGCCCCACCTCGGATACGCAGTATTTT. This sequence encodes CASSLAWRGPTSDTQYF. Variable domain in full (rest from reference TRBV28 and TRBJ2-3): DVKVTQSSRYLVKRTGEKVFLECVQDMDHENMFWYRQDPGLGLRLIYFSYDVKMKEKGDIPEGYSVSREKKERFSLILESASTNQTSMYLCASSLAWRGPTSDTQYFGPGTRLTVL.